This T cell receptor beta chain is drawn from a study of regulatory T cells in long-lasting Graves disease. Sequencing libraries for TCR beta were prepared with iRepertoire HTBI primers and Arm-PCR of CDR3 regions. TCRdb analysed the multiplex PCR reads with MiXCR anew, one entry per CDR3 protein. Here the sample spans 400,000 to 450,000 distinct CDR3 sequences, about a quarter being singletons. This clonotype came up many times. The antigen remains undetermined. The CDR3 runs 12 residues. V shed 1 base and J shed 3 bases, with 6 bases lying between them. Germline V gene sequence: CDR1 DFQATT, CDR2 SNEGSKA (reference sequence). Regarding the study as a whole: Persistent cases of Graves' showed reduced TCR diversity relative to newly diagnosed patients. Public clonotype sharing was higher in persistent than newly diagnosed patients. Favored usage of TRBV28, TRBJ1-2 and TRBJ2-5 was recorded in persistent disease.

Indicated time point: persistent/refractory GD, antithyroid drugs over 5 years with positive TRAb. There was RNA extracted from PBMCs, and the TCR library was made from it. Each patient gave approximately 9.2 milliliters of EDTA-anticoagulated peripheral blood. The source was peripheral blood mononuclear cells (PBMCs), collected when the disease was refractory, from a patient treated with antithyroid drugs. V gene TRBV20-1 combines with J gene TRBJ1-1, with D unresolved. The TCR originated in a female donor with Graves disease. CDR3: CSARVTDTEAFF. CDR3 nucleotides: TGCAGTGCTAGAGTGACGGACACTGAAGCTTTCTTT.